This T cell receptor beta chain originates from a study of T cell responses to AZD1222 COVID-19 vaccine. Assay: immunoSEQ multiplex PCR; the TCRdb copy retains only in-frame clones and omits some. The sample has tens of thousands of clones, roughly 88% seen once. The CDR3 extends over 15 amino acids. V trimming: 8 bases; J trimming: 5 bases; junction bases outside the gene matches: 14. Germline lookup yields CDR1 SGHNT and CDR2 YYREEE (reference sequence). With respect to this clone: Antigen specificity is unknown.

Pooling of second doses given at about 4 or about 12 weeks was done. General observations from the study: Donors, mostly white British, included more females; clonal diversity was possibly underestimated.

This chain links TRBV5-4 with TRBJ2-3; 7 bases line up with TRBD2. The sequences come from peripheral blood, collected 28 days after the second AZD1222 dose. This clonotype was obtained from an adult who received the AZD1222 COVID-19 vaccine. CDR3 bases: TGTGCCAGTTGGGGGGGACCGGAGGGTTTAGATACGCAGTATTTT. The encoded protein is CASWGGPEGLDTQYF.